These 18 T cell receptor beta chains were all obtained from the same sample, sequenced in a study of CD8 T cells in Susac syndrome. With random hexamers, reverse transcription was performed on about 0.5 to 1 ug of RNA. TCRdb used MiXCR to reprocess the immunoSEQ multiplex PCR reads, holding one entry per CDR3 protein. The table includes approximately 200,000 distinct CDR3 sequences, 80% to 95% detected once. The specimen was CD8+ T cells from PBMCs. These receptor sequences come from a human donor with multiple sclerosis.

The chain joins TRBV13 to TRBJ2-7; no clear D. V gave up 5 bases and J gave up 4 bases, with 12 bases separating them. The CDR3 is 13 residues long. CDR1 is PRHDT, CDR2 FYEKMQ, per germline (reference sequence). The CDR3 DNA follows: TGTGCCAGCAGCACAAAACATGGGTACGAGCAGTACTTC. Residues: CASSTKHGYEQYF.

The CDR3 DNA is TGTGCCAGCAGTGAAGGGGTGCGTGGGGACACAGATACGCAGTATTTT. Residues: CASSEGVRGDTDTQYF. The chain couples TRBV2 to TRBJ2-3; D is undetermined. CDR1 is SNHLY and CDR2 is FYNNEI in the germline V gene. V was trimmed by 1 base and J by 2 bases, leaving 13 bases between them. This CDR3 is 16 amino acids long.

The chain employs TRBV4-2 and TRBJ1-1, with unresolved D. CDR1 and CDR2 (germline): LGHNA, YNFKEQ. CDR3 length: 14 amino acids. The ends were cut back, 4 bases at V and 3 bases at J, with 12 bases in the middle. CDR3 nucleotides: TGTGCCAGCAGCCGAAAAACCGGTGACACTGAAGCTTTCTTT. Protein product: CASSRKTGDTEAFF.

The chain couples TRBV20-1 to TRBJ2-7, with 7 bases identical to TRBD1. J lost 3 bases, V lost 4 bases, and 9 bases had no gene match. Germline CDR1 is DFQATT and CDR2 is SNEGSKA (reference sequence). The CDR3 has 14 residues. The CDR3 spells CSATTQGSHYEQYF. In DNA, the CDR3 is TGCAGTGCTACAACACAGGGGTCCCACTACGAGCAGTACTTC.

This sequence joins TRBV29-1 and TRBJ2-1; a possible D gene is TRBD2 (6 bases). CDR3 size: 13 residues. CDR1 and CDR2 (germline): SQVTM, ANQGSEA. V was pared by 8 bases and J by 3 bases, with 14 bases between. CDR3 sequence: CSPRIADYNEQFF. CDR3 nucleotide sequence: TGCAGCCCCCGGATAGCGGACTACAATGAGCAGTTCTTC.

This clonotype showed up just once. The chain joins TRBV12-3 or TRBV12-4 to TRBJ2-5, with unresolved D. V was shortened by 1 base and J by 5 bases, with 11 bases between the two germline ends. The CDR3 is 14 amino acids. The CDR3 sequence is CASSLVGIEETQYF. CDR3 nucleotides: TGTGCCAGCAGTTTAGTGGGGATTGAGGAGACCCAGTACTTC.

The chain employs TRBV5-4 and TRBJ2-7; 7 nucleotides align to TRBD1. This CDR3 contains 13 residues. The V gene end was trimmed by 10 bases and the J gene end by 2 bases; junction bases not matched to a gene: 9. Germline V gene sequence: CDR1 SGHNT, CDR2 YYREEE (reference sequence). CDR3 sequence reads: CAGGQRGAYEQYF. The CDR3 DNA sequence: TGTGCCGGGGGACAGAGAGGGGCCTACGAGCAGTACTTC.

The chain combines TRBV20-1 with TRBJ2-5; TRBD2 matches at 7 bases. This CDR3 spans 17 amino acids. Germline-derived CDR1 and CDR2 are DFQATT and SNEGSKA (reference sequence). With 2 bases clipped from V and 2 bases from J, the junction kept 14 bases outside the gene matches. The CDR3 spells CSARIPFVLARQETQYF. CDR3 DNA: TGCAGTGCTAGAATCCCTTTTGTACTAGCGCGACAAGAGACCCAGTACTTC.

The CDR3 bases are TGTGCCAGCAGTGAGGCGGGTTACCGCTATGGCTACACCTTC. Translating it yields CASSEAGYRYGYTF. The chain links TRBV2 to TRBJ1-2, with D unresolved. The CDR3 is 14 residues long. Germline CDR1 is SNHLY and CDR2 is FYNNEI. V shed 3 bases and J shed 4 bases, with 12 bases lying between them.

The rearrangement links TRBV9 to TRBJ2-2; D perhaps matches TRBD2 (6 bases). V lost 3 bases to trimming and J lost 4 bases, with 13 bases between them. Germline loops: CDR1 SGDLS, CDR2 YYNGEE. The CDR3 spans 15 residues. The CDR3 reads CASSDSGSLTGELFF. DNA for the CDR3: TGTGCCAGCAGCGACTCCGGGAGCCTCACCGGGGAGCTGTTTTTT. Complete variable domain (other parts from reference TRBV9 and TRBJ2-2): DSGVTQTPKHLITATGQRVTLRCSPRSGDLSVYWYQQSLDQGLQFLIQYYNGEERAKGNILERFSAQQFPDLHSELNLSSLELGDSALYFCASSDSGSLTGELFFGEGSRLTVL.

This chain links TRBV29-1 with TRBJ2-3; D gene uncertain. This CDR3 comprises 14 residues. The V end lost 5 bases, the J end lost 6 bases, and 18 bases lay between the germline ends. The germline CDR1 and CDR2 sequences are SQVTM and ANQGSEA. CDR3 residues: CSVTPASELDTQYF. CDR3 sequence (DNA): TGCAGCGTTACCCCGGCCTCGGAGTTGGATACGCAGTATTTT.

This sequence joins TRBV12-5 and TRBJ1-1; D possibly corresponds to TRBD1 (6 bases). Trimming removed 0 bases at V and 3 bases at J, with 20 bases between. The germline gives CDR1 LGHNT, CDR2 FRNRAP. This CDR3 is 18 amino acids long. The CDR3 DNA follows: TGTGCTAGTGGTTTGGTACGGAGGGACACGGGGGAGGACACTGAAGCTTTCTTT. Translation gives CASGLVRRDTGEDTEAFF.

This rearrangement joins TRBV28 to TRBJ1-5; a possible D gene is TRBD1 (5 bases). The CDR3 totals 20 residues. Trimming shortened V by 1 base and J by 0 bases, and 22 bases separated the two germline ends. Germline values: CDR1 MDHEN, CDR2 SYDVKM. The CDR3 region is CASSLFPPDSFFDSNQPQHF. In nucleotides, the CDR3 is TGTGCCAGCAGTTTATTTCCCCCAGACAGCTTCTTCGATAGCAATCAGCCCCAGCATTTT.

The CDR3 sequence: CATSGGTTRRDTQYF. CDR3 DNA: TGTGCCACCAGTGGTGGGACTACCCGACGAGATACGCAGTATTTT. V is TRBV24-1 and J is TRBJ2-3; 7 bases fit TRBD2. Germline V CDR1 and CDR2: KGHDR, SFDVKD. Germline trimming cut 5 bases from V and 5 bases from J; bases unmatched to any gene: 9. The CDR3 length is 15 residues.

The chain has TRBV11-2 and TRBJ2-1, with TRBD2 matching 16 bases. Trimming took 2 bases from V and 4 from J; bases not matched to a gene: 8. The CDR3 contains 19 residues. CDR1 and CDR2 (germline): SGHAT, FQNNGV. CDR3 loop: CASSLIFGTSGGEYNEQFF. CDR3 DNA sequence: TGTGCCAGCAGCTTAATCTTTGGGACTAGCGGGGGGGAATACAATGAGCAGTTCTTC.

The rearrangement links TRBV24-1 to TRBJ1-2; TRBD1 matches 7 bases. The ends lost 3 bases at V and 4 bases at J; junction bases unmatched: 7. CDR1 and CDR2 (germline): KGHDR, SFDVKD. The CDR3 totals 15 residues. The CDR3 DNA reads TGTGCCACCAGTGATCCTGACAGGGAGGTCTATGGCTACACCTTC. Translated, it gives CATSDPDREVYGYTF.

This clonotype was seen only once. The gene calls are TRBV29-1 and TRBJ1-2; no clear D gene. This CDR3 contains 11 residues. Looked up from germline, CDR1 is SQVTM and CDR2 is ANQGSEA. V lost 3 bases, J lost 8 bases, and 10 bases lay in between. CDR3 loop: CSVDVGYGYTF. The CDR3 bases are TGCAGCGTTGATGTGGGATACGGCTACACCTTC.

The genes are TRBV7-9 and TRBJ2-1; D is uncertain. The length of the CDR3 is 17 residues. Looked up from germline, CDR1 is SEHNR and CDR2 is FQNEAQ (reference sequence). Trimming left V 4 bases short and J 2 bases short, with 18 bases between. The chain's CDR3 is CASSSANARGAYNEQFF. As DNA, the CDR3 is TGTGCCAGCAGCTCCGCCAACGCCCGTGGGGCCTACAATGAGCAGTTCTTC.